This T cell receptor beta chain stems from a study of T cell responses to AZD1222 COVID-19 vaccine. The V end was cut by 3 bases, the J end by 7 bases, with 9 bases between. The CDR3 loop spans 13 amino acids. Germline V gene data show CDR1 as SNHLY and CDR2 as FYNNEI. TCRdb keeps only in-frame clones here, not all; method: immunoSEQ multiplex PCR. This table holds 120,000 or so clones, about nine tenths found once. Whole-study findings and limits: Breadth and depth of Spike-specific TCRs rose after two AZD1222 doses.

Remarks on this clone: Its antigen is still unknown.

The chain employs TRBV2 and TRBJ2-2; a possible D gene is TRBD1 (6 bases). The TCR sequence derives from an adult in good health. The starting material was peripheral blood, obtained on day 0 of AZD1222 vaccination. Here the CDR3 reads CASSESGVGELFF. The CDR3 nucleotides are TGTGCCAGCAGTGAGTCAGGGGTCGGGGAGCTGTTTTTT.